The sequence of this T cell receptor (beta chain) was determined in a study of blood T cell repertoires in COVID-19. Sequencing was performed with immunoSEQ multiplex PCR; in TCRdb, only in-frame clones are kept and a portion is missing. The profile shows around 180,000 clones, 75% to 90% of them singletons. The CDR3 is made up of 15 amino acids. Trimming at V came to 1 base and at J to 9 bases, leaving 5 bases not matched to a gene. Germline CDR1 SGHTS, CDR2 YDEGEE. The source is a man in his 70s with active or convalescent COVID-19. This chain connects TRBV5-8 to TRBJ2-1, with 12 bases fitting TRBD1. The sequenced material came from peripheral blood. CDR3 amino acids: CASSLMGQGAVEQFF. CDR3 in DNA: TGTGCCAGCAGCTTGATGGGACAGGGGGCGGTTGAGCAGTTCTTC.